These T cell receptor beta chains were read from a single sample in a study of response to subunit inactivated influenza vaccine. One entry per CDR3 protein results from TCRdb running MiXCR on the RT-PCR reads. The data show a few hundred thousand distinct CDR3 sequences, with approximately 11% seen just once and over 9.5% held by the top ten. Here the sequenced sample was PBMCs from blood, taken 45 days after vaccination. These receptors were obtained from a man aged 50 or older who received an inactivated influenza vaccine. The CDR3 runs from the conserved cysteine through the conserved F or W. The D gene is left open where the match is weak.

D	V	J	CDR3
TRBD2	TRBV28	TRBJ2-7	CASSLETSGGRPYEQYF
.	TRBV29-1	TRBJ2-3	CSVDDITTDTQYF
TRBD2	TRBV12-3/TRBV12-4	TRBJ2-3	CASSTRDYTDTQYF
TRBD2	TRBV4-2	TRBJ2-1	CASSQARERGGRDEQFF
.	TRBV28	TRBJ1-5	CASSFGRFSPPQHF
.	TRBV11-2	TRBJ2-1	CASSLGYWKFF
TRBD2	TRBV29-1	TRBJ2-1	CSSGLAGYNEQFF
TRBD2	TRBV14	TRBJ2-2	CASSQIAGLTAGELFF
TRBD2	TRBV29-1	TRBJ2-5	CSVSPGLGIKETQYF
.	TRBV20-1	TRBJ2-1	CSAVDNEQFF
.	TRBV7-2	TRBJ2-5	CASSLFSGETQYF
.	TRBV10-3	TRBJ2-6	CAISDLTASSGANVLTF
TRBD2	TRBV5-1	TRBJ2-1	CASSLEYTRSSGFYNEQFF
TRBD2	TRBV5-1	TRBJ2-3	CASRDGLADYTDTQYF